The 13 T cell receptor beta chains given below trace back to one sample, sequenced in a study of post-analysis software for immune sequencing data. Study conclusions and caveats: Elevated frequency relative to controls characterized several TRBV segments in patients, TRBV5-6, TRBV5-1 and TRBV20-1 among them.

These TCRs are of unknown antigen specificity. Presence of unique molecular identifiers characterized the TCR beta cDNA libraries. Via MiXCR, TCRdb re-called the PCR reads, giving one row per CDR3 protein. Of roughly 620,000 distinct CDR3 sequences listed, roughly 47% are singletons. Sequencing was done on a sample of blood. The receptors stem from a girl aged 5-17 years with multiple sclerosis.

V gene TRBV6-1 combines with J gene TRBJ2-5, with D tentatively TRBD1 (9 bases). The DNA end is more similar to TRBJ2-7, so the J call may be wrong. Germline V gene lookup returns CDR1 MNHNS and CDR2 SASEGT. CDR3 length: 18 amino acids. The CDR3 loop is CASSEALSQGAGGYEQYF. In nucleotides, the CDR3 is TGTGCCAGCAGTGAAGCGCTTTCACAGGGGGCGGGGGGCTACGAGCAGTACTTC.

This clonotype was recorded a few times. This chain uses TRBV6-6 with TRBJ2-5; 7 nucleotides match TRBD2. V lost 8 bases to trimming and J lost 4 bases; unmatched junction nucleotides: 13. This CDR3 is 15 amino acids long. The germline V gene encodes CDR1 MNHNY and CDR2 SVGAGI (reference sequence). CDR3 loop: CASLKLASAGETQYF. The CDR3 bases are TGTGCCAGCCTAAAACTAGCGTCGGCGGGAGAGACCCAGTACTTC.

The chain has TRBV28 and TRBJ1-4, with 7 nucleotides matching TRBD1. Germline trimming cut 1 base from V and 5 bases from J; bases unmatched to any gene: 4. The CDR3 is 15 residues long. The germline CDR1 and CDR2 sequences are MDHEN and SYDVKM. CDR3 coding DNA: TGTGCCAGCAGTTTATATCGCAGGGGGAATGAAAAACTGTTTTTT. Residues: CASSLYRRGNEKLFF.

This clonotype showed up just a few times. The chain links TRBV12-3 or TRBV12-4 to TRBJ1-1; D ambiguous. CDR3 length: 16 residues. Between the trimmed V and J ends, which lost 4 bases and 2 bases, there was a span of 17 bases. The CDR3 region is CASSSSGRLQNTEAFF. For the CDR3, the DNA is TGTGCCAGCAGTTCCTCCGGGCGGCTCCAAAACACTGAAGCTTTCTTT.

This clonotype was seen more than once but under ten times. The chain recombines TRBV29-1 with TRBJ2-5; weak D call: TRBD2 (6 bases). Deletions cut 6 bases from V and 1 base from J, with 15 bases between. The CDR3 length is 14 residues. CDR1 is SQVTM, CDR2 ANQGSEA, per germline. CDR3 sequence reads: CSVVWRVRQETQYF. The CDR3 DNA is TGCAGCGTGGTTTGGAGGGTTCGCCAAGAGACCCAGTACTTC.

The chain uses TRBV4-1 and TRBJ2-7, with 9 bases that match TRBD2. The germline V gene has CDR1 MGHRA and CDR2 YSYEKL. This CDR3 region has 15 residues. The V segment lost 1 base and the J segment 2 bases; nucleotides outside the gene matches: 3. The CDR3 protein is CASSQGLAVTYEQYF. The CDR3 coding sequence is TGCGCCAGCAGCCAAGGACTAGCGGTTACCTACGAGCAGTACTTC.

Only a few counts were recorded for this clonotype. The genes are TRBV20-1 and TRBJ2-7; D might be TRBD1 (5 bases). The CDR3 is 12 residues long. CDR1 is DFQATT and CDR2 is SNEGSKA in the germline V gene (reference sequence). V lost 3 bases, J lost 3 bases, and 9 bases lay in between. This CDR3 is CSARLGHYEQYF. The CDR3, as DNA: TGCAGTGCTAGGCTCGGACACTACGAGCAGTACTTC.

The CDR3 DNA reads as TGTGCCAGCAGTGAGGATACCGGGGAGCTGTTTTTT. This sequence encodes CASSEDTGELFF. The chain joins TRBV2 to TRBJ2-2, with no clear D. Between the trimmed V and J ends, which lost 3 bases and 5 bases, there was a span of 4 bases. The CDR3 covers 12 residues. Germline CDR1 and CDR2: SNHLY and FYNNEI.

V is TRBV5-1 and J is TRBJ2-1; tentatively, D is TRBD2 (5 bases). Looked up from germline, CDR1 is SGHRS and CDR2 is YFSETQ. The ends were cut back, 1 base at V and 6 bases at J, with 17 bases in the middle. The length of the CDR3 is 16 residues. CDR3 bases: TGCGCCAGCAGCTTGAATACTAGACTAATGTTCAATGAGCAGTTCTTC. It yields the protein CASSLNTRLMFNEQFF.

This clonotype was picked up a small number of times. The V call is TRBV27, the J call TRBJ2-7, with no clear D. The V gene lost 2 bases and the J gene lost 4 bases, with 15 bases spanning the gap. The CDR3 contains 15 residues. Germline V CDR1 and CDR2: MNHEY, SMNVEV (reference sequence). The CDR3 loop is CASSLVTTAGYEQYF. CDR3 DNA sequence: TGTGCCAGCAGTTTAGTCACCACGGCCGGATACGAGCAGTACTTC.

The chain uses TRBV29-1 and TRBJ1-1; D may be TRBD1 (5 bases). V was cut by 6 bases and J by 0 bases, with 14 bases left in between. Germline CDR1 and CDR2: SQVTM and ANQGSEA. The CDR3 is 14 amino acids. CDR3 region: CSVGLQAMNTEAFF. The CDR3 nucleotides are TGCAGCGTCGGCTTACAGGCCATGAACACTGAAGCTTTCTTT.

The sample holds a few counts of this clonotype. This chain's CDR3 is CASSLSGTGSLEQYF. CDR3 DNA sequence: TGTGCCAGCAGTTTATCAGGGACAGGGTCCCTCGAGCAGTACTTC. The V gene is TRBV27, the J gene TRBJ2-4; 9 bases map to TRBD1. The J call may be in error: the DNA end matches TRBJ2-7 better. The CDR3 length is 15 residues. Germline values: CDR1 MNHEY, CDR2 SMNVEV (reference sequence).

This clonotype appeared a few times. This sequence joins TRBV12-3 or TRBV12-4 and TRBJ2-5, with D possibly matching TRBD1 (6 bases). Trimming removed 6 bases at V and 1 base at J, with 12 bases between. The CDR3 is 14 amino acids. This CDR3 reads CASRPTGSQETQYF. The CDR3 bases are TGTGCCAGCAGACCCACAGGGAGCCAAGAGACCCAGTACTTC.